This section outlines one T cell receptor beta chain sequence together with its context. This clonotype has only a few counts. Its target antigen remains unknown. No base qualities exist here, and no much larger clone lies one base off it. The data derive from a study of T cells in Graves' hyperthyroidism and ophthalmopathy (dated by TCRdb to between 2017 and 2020). In terms of the full investigation: Peripheral blood was collected at initial diagnosis, before any treatment. To identify TCR V-J signatures that set the groups apart, the researchers used a discovery cohort of 100 patients, made up of under 50 with Graves' ophthalmopathy and 57 with stable Graves' hyperthyroidism. Prospective prediction of ophthalmopathy was tested in an independent validation cohort of 18 to 20 hyperthyroidism patients and 17 patients who later progressed to ophthalmopathy. The approximately 98 discovery patients were randomly divided into training and test sets at a 7:3 ratio. Thyroid tissue and blood T-cell repertoires from about 6 Graves' hyperthyroidism patients were also compared in the study. After blood sampling, hyperthyroidism patients were treated with methimazole at a starting dose of 30 mg daily, and ophthalmopathy patients were treated with high-dose intravenous methylprednisolone. The paper describes TCR Vbeta CDR3 sequencing of 140 or so peripheral blood samples, made up of 43 ophthalmopathy patients, 70 to 75 hyperthyroidism patients and 17 progressor patients. On the study overall, not on this receptor specifically: Most expanded thyroid clonotypes (frequency above 0.001) were also found in blood, which suggests that blood repertoires may mirror thyroid immune responses. Sample size was not statistically predetermined, and blinding of investigators to group allocation was not performed. During validation, the model predicted progression to ophthalmopathy a median of about 6.5 months ahead of onset, with almost 71% sensitivity and 72.22% specificity. In cross-validation, a model built on a 13 V-J signature told ophthalmopathy apart from stable hyperthyroidism with approximately 90% sensitivity and approximately 84% specificity, and in testing the same model reached 80%/75%.

The TCR beta CDR3 regions were amplified from RNA transcripts. The TCR CDR3 was subjected to a first round of RT-PCR using the HTBI primer set and the Qiagen OneStep RT-PCR kit. A second multiplex PCR round built the libraries, followed by size selection and purification. Sequencing of the libraries was done on an Illumina HiSeq2000 using paired-end 100 bp reads. As for the authors' bioinformatics: Raw data were processed with SOAPnuke, discarding reads with adapters, uncalled bases, mean Phred below 15, or no exact constant-primer or identifier match. High-quality paired reads were merged with COPE v1.2.5, and unique nucleotide sequences were defined as clonotypes. Clonotypes were aligned to IMGT TRBV, TRBD and TRBJ reference segments using MiTCR v1.1. Analysis was restricted to V-J combinations with a frequency above 0.0001, which covered 98% to 99.2% of repertoires. The TCS score was defined as the ratio of F50 (clonal expansion) to E x V (chaos), calculated using BLOSUM62-based TCRdist between CDR3 peptides within each V-J. Welch's t-statistics and random forest reduced 500 to 650 V-J features to 10 to 15, which were used in a naive Bayes classifier (R e1071). TCRdb handled the public reads itself, with Q25 trimming in fastp and clone calling in MiXCR, and kept productive beta chains. Each entry is one CDR3 protein sequence, shown with its most common DNA and genes. The V and J calls reflect TCRdb's pipeline rather than the authors' work. Present in this sample are under 350,000 distinct CDR3 sequences, roughly an eighth of which were seen just once. Together, the top ten hold 7% to 9.5% of the sample.

Stable Graves' hyperthyroidism was defined as no progression to ophthalmopathy during 18 months of follow-up. Hyperthyroidism patients were newly diagnosed, with disease duration under 2 months, and aged 18 to 65 years. Exclusion was applied to patients with uncontrolled infections, other autoimmune diseases, pregnancy or lactation. Diagnoses were based on clinical symptoms, serum thyroxine and TRAb, thyroid ultrasound and orbital computed tomography. PBMCs were isolated from about 9.1 ml of fresh peripheral blood by Ficoll-Paque density gradient centrifugation. Trizol reagent was used to extract total RNA, and RNA quality was then checked on an Agilent 2100 Bioanalyzer. According to the germline V gene, CDR1 reads MNHNS and CDR2 reads SASEGT. The trim is 7 bases for V and 7 bases for J, with a gap of 11 bases between the germline ends. Including the terminal cysteine and phenylalanine, the CDR3 comprises 13 residues. Solely the CDR3 DNA is kept, with 39 bases framed from the first base.

This receptor was taken from a woman aged 40 to 50 with Graves' hyperthyroidism. Sequenced input: blood. The rearrangement combines TRBV6-1 with TRBJ1-6, with the D gene uncertain. CDR3 sequence: CASTSTQNSPLHF. DNA sequence: TGTGCCAGCACCTCGACGCAGAATTCACCCCTCCACTTT.